This TCR beta chain is drawn from a study of T cells after yellow fever vaccination. MiXCR, run by TCRdb on the 5' RACE reads, gives a single entry per CDR3 protein. The sample includes 400,000 or so distinct CDR3 sequences, around a tenth of them seen just once. CDR1 and CDR2 from the germline V gene are LNHDA and SQIVND (reference sequence). Trimming at V came to 4 bases and at J to 4 bases, leaving 11 bases not matched to a gene. This CDR3 has 16 amino acids. The sample was PBMCs, taken on the day of the first yellow fever vaccination. This receptor was identified in a man aged 18 to 29 who received the YFV17D yellow fever vaccine. The chain recombines TRBV19 with TRBJ2-7; 9 nucleotides match TRBD1. The CDR3 protein is CASSTHTGTGWYEQYF. The CDR3, as DNA: TGTGCCAGTAGTACGCACACCGGGACAGGGTGGTACGAGCAGTACTTC. Drawing the rest from reference TRBV19 and TRBJ2-7, the complete variable domain is DGGITQSPKYLFRKEGQNVTLSCEQNLNHDAMYWYRQDPGQGLRLIYYSQIVNDFQKGDIAEGYSVSREKKESFPLTVTSAQKNPTAFYLCASSTHTGTGWYEQYFGPGTRLTVT.